Listed below are T cell receptor beta chains from one sample, sequenced in a study of T-cell memory formation after mild COVID-19. TCRdb fed the 5' RACE reads into MiXCR, producing one record per CDR3 protein. Counted here are roughly 300,000 distinct CDR3 sequences, 8.2% occurring once; the ten biggest clones make up less than 25%. The sequencing sample was made of PBMCs or a T cell subset sorted from them (not recorded which). Source of these receptors: a man between 18 and 35 years old who had mild COVID-19 (a few samples of this study predate the infection). Cell type and time point are not known. CDR3s include the opening cysteine and the closing phenylalanine or tryptophan. D genes are given only for firm matches. Clone size is stated in some rows and not others, as once, few, many or a class when expanded.

size,D,J,V,DNA,CDR3
few,.,TRBJ1-1,TRBV19,TGTGCCAGTAGTATAGGTCCTCAAACTGAAGCTTTCTTT,CASSIGPQTEAFF
many,.,TRBJ1-1,TRBV3-1,TGTGCCAGCAGCCAAGCACGTGGGGGTGAAGCTTTCTTT,CASSQARGGEAFF
few,TRBD1,TRBJ1-6,TRBV12-3/TRBV12-4,TGTGCCAGCAGGGCCGGAGGGGGCGAGGATTCACCCCTCCACTTT,CASRAGGGEDSPLHF
many,TRBD2,TRBJ2-3,TRBV5-1,TGCGCCAGCAGCTTTCCGGGACTAGCGGGGTCGACAGATACGCAGTATTTT,CASSFPGLAGSTDTQYF
.,TRBD2,TRBJ2-1,TRBV11-2,TGTGCCAGCAGCACCTCTACTAGCGGGTCCTACAATGAGCAGTTCTTC,CASSTSTSGSYNEQFF
.,.,TRBJ1-4,TRBV18,TGTGCCAGCTCTCGGACGTCGGGGTCAACTAATGAAAAACTGTTTTTT,CASSRTSGSTNEKLFF
many,.,TRBJ2-5,TRBV10-3,TGTGCCATCAGTGACAGAGGGGGAGAGACCCAGTACTTC,CAISDRGGETQYF
many,.,TRBJ2-7,TRBV7-9,TGTGCCAGCCAGGTGGAGGGGTCGTGGTACGAGCAGTACTTC,CASQVEGSWYEQYF
many,.,TRBJ2-5,TRBV20-1,TGCAGTGCTAGAGAAGCGACGAACCAAGAGACCCAGTACTTC,CSAREATNQETQYF
medium-sized,.,TRBJ2-1,TRBV7-9,TGTGCCAGCAGCTTAACGGGGGATGAGCAGTTCTTC,CASSLTGDEQFF
.,TRBD2,TRBJ2-7,TRBV6-6,TGTGCCAGCACTGTGCCGGGGGGTCGCGAGCAGTACTTC,CASTVPGGREQYF
.,.,TRBJ2-5,TRBV20-1,TGCAGTGCACAGCAGGACTCGGAGACCCAGTACTTC,CSAQQDSETQYF
few,TRBD1,TRBJ2-2,TRBV12-3/TRBV12-4,TGTGCCAGCAGCACCCCTAAAGACAGGGCCTGGACCGGGGAGCTGTTTTTT,CASSTPKDRAWTGELFF
few,.,TRBJ2-6,TRBV7-2,TGTGCCAGCAGAAATACAGGGTCTGGGGCCAACGTCCTGACTTTC,CASRNTGSGANVLTF
many,.,TRBJ1-1,TRBV29-1,TGCAGCGTGCTCACAGTTCCCACTGAAGCTTTCTTT,CSVLTVPTEAFF
.,.,TRBJ1-1,TRBV20-1,TGCAGTGCTAGGCGGATGAACACTGAAGCTTTCTTT,CSARRMNTEAFF
.,.,TRBJ2-7,TRBV10-1,TGCGCCAGCAGTGGAGGCAGGGCTGGACTCGACGACCAGTACTTC,CASSGGRAGLDDQYF
.,TRBD1,TRBJ1-3,TRBV5-1,TGCGCCAGCAGAAAAACAGGGGGCAGTTCTGGAAACACCATATATTTT,CASRKTGGSSGNTIYF
.,TRBD1,TRBJ1-1,TRBV20-1,TGCAGTTACTCTGCCGGGACAGGAATTGCTGAAGCTTTCTTT,CSYSAGTGIAEAFF
few,.,TRBJ2-3,TRBV9,TGTGCCAGCAGCACCGGGCCTACCACAGATACGCAGTATTTT,CASSTGPTTDTQYF
few,TRBD1,TRBJ2-2,TRBV12-3/TRBV12-4,TGTGCCAGCAGTAAAGGGACAGGGTCTTGGGGCACCGGGGAGCTGTTTTTT,CASSKGTGSWGTGELFF
.,.,TRBJ2-2,TRBV7-9,TGTGCCAGCAGCTCATTACGTAGGGGCTCCGGGGAGCTGTTTTTT,CASSSLRRGSGELFF
few,.,TRBJ1-1,TRBV19,TGTGCCAGTATCACGGGGAACACTGAAGCTTTCTTT,CASITGNTEAFF
.,TRBD1,TRBJ2-7,TRBV5-1,TGCGCCAGCAGCTTTGGACAGGGGCGCCTCTACGAGCAGTACTTC,CASSFGQGRLYEQYF
few,TRBD1,TRBJ2-3,TRBV6-5,TGTGCCAGCACCGCACAGGGGGGCACAGATACGCAGTATTTT,CASTAQGGTDTQYF
.,TRBD1,TRBJ1-2,TRBV12-3/TRBV12-4,TGTGCCAGCAGTAAGACAGGGATCTATGGCTACACCTTC,CASSKTGIYGYTF
.,.,TRBJ2-3,TRBV5-1,TGCGCCAGCAGCTTGGAGTGGGCTAGCCGCCCCGGTACGCAGTATTTT,CASSLEWASRPGTQYF
few,.,TRBJ2-1,TRBV29-1,TGCAGCGTTGCCTTTATCGGCGGGGCCCACGGGGGTGAGCAGTTCTTC,CSVAFIGGAHGGEQFF
.,.,TRBJ2-5,TRBV20-1,TGCAGTGCTAGAGATAGTTTTGGCACCATCTTGGAGACCCAGTACTTC,CSARDSFGTILETQYF
few,.,TRBJ1-1,TRBV27,TGTGCCAGCAGTTACCCCGGGAACACTGAAGCTTTCTTT,CASSYPGNTEAFF
.,TRBD1,TRBJ2-3,TRBV9,TGTGCCAGCAGCGGGGACAGTGGAGTCGCGAGATACACAGATACGCAGTATTTT,CASSGDSGVARYTDTQYF
few,.,TRBJ1-2,TRBV5-1,TGCGCCAGCAGAAAAGACAGTCCATCTGGCTACACCTTC,CASRKDSPSGYTF
.,.,TRBJ2-5,TRBV5-5,TGTGCCAGCAGCTTGGCCAGCAGTCAAGAGACCCAGTACTTC,CASSLASSQETQYF
.,.,TRBJ2-2,TRBV25-1,TGTGCCAGCAGTGAATATGTAGGGACCGGGGAGCTGTTTTTT,CASSEYVGTGELFF
.,.,TRBJ2-7,TRBV5-1,TGCGCCAGCAGCCTTCGCATTGAGGGCCACGAGCAGTACTTC,CASSLRIEGHEQYF
few,.,TRBJ2-5,TRBV12-3/TRBV12-4,TGTGCCAGCAGTTTCGGTGGGGCCCAGTACTTC,CASSFGGAQYF
.,TRBD1,TRBJ2-1,TRBV18,TGTGCCAGCTCACCGGGACAGGGGCTTCATGAGCAGTTCTTC,CASSPGQGLHEQFF
.,TRBD2,TRBJ2-4,TRBV6-2/TRBV6-3,TGTGCCAGCAGTTCGGCTGCGGGGGGGCCGCACATTCAGTACTTC,CASSSAAGGPHIQYF
many,.,TRBJ2-3,TRBV7-9,TGTGCCAGCAGTCCTGGAGGGCGCGGCGGGACAGATACGCAGTATTTT,CASSPGGRGGTDTQYF
few,.,TRBJ1-2,TRBV12-3/TRBV12-4,TGTGCCAGCAGTTCCGAGGGCTATGGCTACACCTTC,CASSSEGYGYTF
many,.,TRBJ1-1,TRBV18,TGTGCCAGCTCACCTAATGTGGGGGGGAACACTGAAGCTTTCTTT,CASSPNVGGNTEAFF
few,TRBD1,TRBJ2-7,TRBV30,TGTGCCTGGGACCCGGGACAGGGGACCTACGAGCAGTACTTC,CAWDPGQGTYEQYF
few,.,TRBJ2-5,TRBV9,TGTGCCAGCAGCGTCGCACAGAGGGAGACCCAGTACTTC,CASSVAQRETQYF
few,TRBD1,TRBJ1-2,TRBV20-1,TGCAGTGCTAGAGTTGTAGGGACAGGGGATGGCTACACCTTC,CSARVVGTGDGYTF
many,.,TRBJ2-1,TRBV27,TGTGCCAGCAGTACCGCCTACAATGAGCAGTTCTTC,CASSTAYNEQFF
few,.,TRBJ2-1,TRBV19,TGTGCCAGTAGTTATTTTCCCCGGGGGAAAGACAATGAGCAGTTCTTC,CASSYFPRGKDNEQFF
.,TRBD2,TRBJ2-3,TRBV27,TGTGCCAGCAGTTTGCTAGCGGGGCGAACGGATACGCAGTATTTT,CASSLLAGRTDTQYF
.,.,TRBJ2-5,TRBV9,TGTGCCAGCAGCGTAGCCCCCGAGACCCAGTACTTC,CASSVAPETQYF
few,.,TRBJ2-7,TRBV10-1,TGCGCCAGCAGTGAGTCGACCACCTACGAGCAGTACTTC,CASSESTTYEQYF
.,.,TRBJ1-1,TRBV10-3,TGTGCCATCAGTGAGAATCGGCAGGGTGTCGCGAACACTGAAGCTTTCTTT,CAISENRQGVANTEAFF
many,TRBD2,TRBJ2-1,TRBV5-1,TGCGCCAGCAGCTTGGTGGTAGCGGGTGCGGGGAATGAGCAGTTCTTC,CASSLVVAGAGNEQFF
once,.,TRBJ2-5,TRBV2,TGTGCCACGAGCGGCGGGATGCGGACCCAGTACTTC,CATSGGMRTQYF
.,TRBD1,TRBJ1-1,TRBV7-2,TGTGCCAGCAGCGTAACGGGACAGGGGAGGACTGAAGCTTTCTTT,CASSVTGQGRTEAFF
.,.,TRBJ2-1,TRBV6-5,TGTGCCAGCAGTTGGGGGGACAATGAGCAGTTCTTC,CASSWGDNEQFF
.,.,TRBJ1-6,TRBV27,TGTGCCAGTGGTCCAGACAGTTCACCCCTCCACTTT,CASGPDSSPLHF